The 26 T cell receptor beta chains in this list originate from one sample, sequenced in a study of CD8+CD57+ T cells in acquired aplastic anemia. Genomic DNA, serving as template, underwent TCR beta VDJ and CDR3 profiling. Using its own MiXCR run on the reads, TCRdb lists one record per CDR3 protein. The table lists under 200,000 distinct CDR3 sequences, 40% to 50% of them singletons. For sequencing, patients were chosen who had shown expansion of CD8+CD57+ cells by flow cytometry. The sequencing input was sorted CD4+, CD8+, or CD8+CD57+ T cells (not recorded which) from PBMCs. Source of these receptors: a human donor with aplastic anemia.

This clonotype showed up many times. V usage is TRBV20-1 and J usage is TRBJ1-2, with D possibly TRBD1 on 6 matching bases. This CDR3 has 12 amino acids. Trimming stripped 5 bases from V and 5 bases from J, with 12 bases between. CDR1 is DFQATT, CDR2 SNEGSKA, per germline (reference sequence). As DNA, the CDR3 is TGCAGTGCTTCGACAGGAAAATATGGCTACACCTTC. It specifies CSASTGKYGYTF.

This clonotype was observed once. This chain connects TRBV14 to TRBJ2-7; weak D call: TRBD1 (6 bases). Germline CDR1 reads SGHDN; CDR2 reads FVKESK. This CDR3 comprises 12 residues. Deletions cut 8 bases from V and 1 base from J, with 9 bases between. The CDR3 nucleotides are TGTGCCAGCCAGGGGTGGTCCTACGAGCAGTACTTC. This encodes CASQGWSYEQYF.

In its sample, this clonotype was seen many times. This sequence joins TRBV20-1 and TRBJ2-3; possible D gene TRBD2, 7 bases. Germline V gene data show CDR1 as DFQATT and CDR2 as SNEGSKA (reference sequence). CDR3 size: 17 residues. The germline V and J ends were trimmed by 0 bases and 7 bases, with 23 bases remaining between them. CDR3 protein: CSARDPSGQGEGNTQYF. CDR3 DNA sequence: TGCAGTGCTAGAGATCCTTCGGGACAAGGGGAGGGAAATACGCAGTATTTT.

This clonotype has at least ten counts. The chain recombines TRBV20-1 with TRBJ2-1; 11 bases agree with TRBD1. CDR1 is DFQATT and CDR2 is SNEGSKA in the germline V gene (reference sequence). The V and J ends lost 3 bases and 10 bases, in that order; junction bases with no gene match: 5. The CDR3 has 13 residues. CDR3 sequence (DNA): TGCAGTGCTAGTGGACAGGGGGCGGTCGAGCAGTTCTTC. Its translation is CSASGQGAVEQFF.

The chain combines TRBV2 with TRBJ2-7; D perhaps matches TRBD1 (5 bases). V lost 7 bases, J lost 5 bases, and 18 bases lay in between. Germline V gives CDR1 SNHLY, CDR2 FYNNEI. The CDR3 is 14 amino acids. The CDR3 is CASKRTLLRDEQYF. CDR3 coding DNA: TGTGCCAGCAAACGAACACTACTCAGGGACGAGCAGTACTTC.

At least ten counts were recorded for this clonotype. In nucleotides, the CDR3 is TGTGCCAGCACCACTAGCGGCTACAATGAGCAGTTCTTC. Its protein product is CASTTSGYNEQFF. The chain combines TRBV7-2 with TRBJ2-1; 8 bases are shared with TRBD2. Germline CDR1 reads SGHTA; CDR2 reads FQGNSA. The CDR3 sequence is 13 residues long. Trimming took 7 bases from V and 3 from J; bases not matched to a gene: 2.

This chain uses TRBV20-1 with TRBJ1-5, with 9 nucleotides matching TRBD1. The CDR3 is 18 residues long. V was pared by 2 bases and J by 0 bases, with 11 bases of the junction left unmatched. The germline gives CDR1 DFQATT, CDR2 SNEGSKA (reference sequence). The CDR3 region has the DNA TGCAGTGCTAGATCCCGGGACAGGGCATCGTATAGCAATCAGCCCCAGCATTTT. This translates into CSARSRDRASYSNQPQHF.

Many counts were recorded for this clonotype. The rearrangement joins TRBV11-2 to TRBJ1-3; 7 bases are shared with TRBD1. There are 13 residues in the CDR3. V gave up 5 bases and J gave up 8 bases; unmatched junction bases: 6. CDR1 and CDR2 (germline): SGHAT, FQNNGV. The CDR3 sequence is CASSPGGQDTIYF. CDR3 DNA: TGTGCCAGCAGCCCAGGGGGGCAGGACACCATATATTTT.

V usage is TRBV20-1 and J usage is TRBJ2-1; D is possibly TRBD2 (5 bases). This CDR3 has 15 residues. The germline gives CDR1 DFQATT, CDR2 SNEGSKA (reference sequence). Trimming stripped 0 bases from V and 7 bases from J, with 16 bases between. The CDR3 coding sequence is TGCAGTGCTAGAGATCGCAGGACTTTGCTAAATGAGCAGTTCTTC. Translating gives CSARDRRTLLNEQFF.

The table lists this clonotype with a count of one. This chain connects TRBV15 to TRBJ2-2, with 11 bases aligning to TRBD2. Trimming took 0 bases from V and 8 from J; bases not matched to a gene: 2. CDR1 LNHNV and CDR2 YYDKDF come from the germline V gene (reference sequence). The CDR3 extends over 15 amino acids. The CDR3 region has the DNA TGTGCCACCAGCAGAGATAGCGGGGGGGCTGGGGAGCTGTTTTTT. It yields the protein CATSRDSGGAGELFF.

This chain connects TRBV29-1 to TRBJ2-3; no reliable D call. V was cut by 8 bases and J by 9 bases, with 15 bases left in between. Germline loops: CDR1 SQVTM, CDR2 ANQGSEA. This CDR3 comprises 11 residues. The CDR3 bases are TGCAGCAGCTTGGACGGTTCGACGCAGTATTTT. This gives the protein CSSLDGSTQYF.

This clonotype was seen a few times. V usage is TRBV10-3 and J usage is TRBJ2-3; 9 bases fit TRBD2. Germline V CDR1 and CDR2: ENHRY, SYGVKD. Trimming at V came to 5 bases and at J to 4 bases, leaving 7 bases not matched to a gene. The CDR3 loop spans 15 amino acids. The chain's CDR3 is CAISPGTSSADTQYF. CDR3 DNA: TGTGCCATCAGTCCCGGGACTAGCAGCGCAGATACGCAGTATTTT.

The chain combines TRBV4-1 with TRBJ1-6; 7 bases match TRBD1. Germline assignment: CDR1 MGHRA and CDR2 YSYEKL. After removal of 0 bases from V and 10 bases from J, the junction contained 9 bases not matched to a gene. The CDR3 loop spans 16 amino acids. The CDR3 spells CASSQDPAGGGSPLHF. In DNA, the CDR3 is TGCGCCAGCAGCCAAGATCCGGCAGGGGGGGGCTCACCCCTCCACTTT.

This clonotype was detected many times. The chain carries TRBV7-9 and TRBJ2-3; D remains unclear. Per the germline V gene, CDR1 is SEHNR and CDR2 is FQNEAQ (reference sequence). This CDR3 spans 14 amino acids. V was cut by 3 bases and J by 2 bases, with 9 bases left in between. The CDR3 here is CASSFTPATDTQYF. CDR3 coding DNA: TGTGCCAGCAGCTTCACCCCGGCCACAGATACGCAGTATTTT. Variable domain in full (rest from reference TRBV7-9 and TRBJ2-3): DTGVSQNPRHKITKRGQNVTFRCDPISEHNRLYWYRQTLGQGPEFLTYFQNEAQLEKSRLLSDRFSAERPKGSFSTLEIQRTEQGDSAMYLCASSFTPATDTQYFGPGTRLTVL.

Turning to this clonotype: A read error may produce the germline difference seen at one junction end. This chain uses TRBV7-2 with TRBJ2-7; no clear D gene. There are 14 residues in the CDR3. CDR1 and CDR2 (germline): SGHTA, FQGNSA. DNA for the CDR3: TGTGCCAGCAGACTGACACTATCTTCCTCCGAGCAGTACTTC. It translates to CASRLTLSSSEQYF. Full variable domain (outside the CDR3, taken from reference TRBV7-2 and TRBJ2-7): GAGVSQSPSNKVTEKGKDVELRCDPISGHTALYWYRQSLGQGLEFLIYFQGNSAPDKSGLPSDRFSAERTGGSVSTLTIQRTQQEDSAVYLCASRLTLSSSEQYFGPGTRLTVT.

In its sample, this clonotype was seen once. The CDR3 DNA reads as TGTGCCACCAGTGACCGCAGGGCGGGAGAGCTGTTTTTT. Its protein is CATSDRRAGELFF. The chain recombines TRBV24-1 with TRBJ2-2; tentative D call: TRBD2 (6 bases). The CDR3 totals 13 residues. The V end lost 4 bases, the J end lost 11 bases, and 13 bases lay between the germline ends. The germline V gene has CDR1 KGHDR and CDR2 SFDVKD.

Many counts were recorded for this clonotype. This chain connects TRBV5-1 to TRBJ1-2; 11 positions match TRBD1. Germline V gives CDR1 SGHRS, CDR2 YFSETQ. This CDR3 has 17 amino acids. The V gene end was trimmed by 5 bases and the J gene end by 7 bases; junction bases not matched to a gene: 16. The CDR3 is CASRAGTGGFELRGYTF. In DNA form, the CDR3 reads TGCGCCAGCAGGGCCGGGACAGGGGGTTTCGAGCTCCGTGGCTACACCTTC. Based on the CDR3 plus reference TRBV5-1 and TRBJ1-2, the full variable domain is KAGVTQTPRYLIKTRGQQVTLSCSPISGHRSVSWYQQTPGQGLQFLFEYFSETQRNKGNFPGRFSGRQFSNSRSEMNVSTLELGDSALYLCASRAGTGGFELRGYTFGSGTRLTVV.

This clonotype was picked up a small number of times. The chain uses TRBV11-1 and TRBJ2-1, with D perhaps matching TRBD1 (6 bases). Germline V gene lookup returns CDR1 SGHAT and CDR2 FQDESV (reference sequence). With 5 bases removed from V and 0 bases from J, the gap between germline ends came to 11 bases. The CDR3 spans 15 residues. The CDR3 spells CASSLQGNSYNEQFF. As DNA, the CDR3 is TGTGCCAGCAGCCTGCAGGGGAACTCCTACAATGAGCAGTTCTTC. The whole variable domain, filled in from reference TRBV11-1 and TRBJ2-1, reads EAEVAQSPRYKITEKSQAVAFWCDPISGHATLYWYRQILGQGPELLVQFQDESVVDDSQLPKDRFSAERLKGVDSTLKIQPAELGDSAMYLCASSLQGNSYNEQFFGPGTRLTVL.

This clonotype was recorded many times. V and J are TRBV25-1 and TRBJ2-5; D is unresolved. Germline V CDR1 and CDR2: MGHDK, SYGVNS. Between the trimmed V and J ends, which lost 5 bases and 1 base, there was a span of 2 bases. This CDR3 region has 11 residues. DNA for the CDR3: TGTGCCAGCAGTCCCCAAGAGACCCAGTACTTC. Its translation: CASSPQETQYF. Using reference TRBV25-1 and TRBJ2-5 for the parts outside the CDR3, the full variable domain is EADIYQTPRYLVIGTGKKITLECSQTMGHDKMYWYQQDPGMELHLIHYSYGVNSTEKGDLSSESTVSRIRTEHFPLTLESARPSHTSQYLCASSPQETQYFGPGTRLLVL.

Worth noting for this clonotype: This may be a read error: a much more frequent sequence differs by one nucleotide. The CDR3 nucleotides read TGTGCCGGCGGAAAACGCGGAGCAAACTCTGGAAACACCATATATTTT. Translation: CAGGKRGANSGNTIYF. The chain joins TRBV12-3 or TRBV12-4 to TRBJ1-3; D is undetermined. The CDR3 is made up of 16 amino acids. V lost 11 bases, J lost 0 bases, and 20 bases lay in between.

The sample holds many counts of this clonotype. The rearrangement links TRBV7-9 to TRBJ2-7; D gene ambiguous. Germline CDR1 and CDR2: SEHNR and FQNEAQ (reference sequence). CDR3 size: 12 residues. V was shortened by 0 bases and J by 4 bases, with 4 bases between the two germline ends. CDR3 in amino acids: CASSLAQYEQYF. CDR3 sequence (DNA): TGTGCCAGCAGCTTAGCTCAATACGAGCAGTACTTC.

The chain couples TRBV19 to TRBJ2-3; D may match TRBD1 or TRBD2 (6 bases each). The CDR3 runs 14 residues. V was clipped by 5 bases and J by 8 bases, with 17 bases between them. Germline V CDR1 and CDR2: LNHDA, SQIVND (reference sequence). CDR3 nucleotides: TGTGCCAGTAGTCAAGGGGGAGAGGGGGGTACGCAGTATTTT. The encoded protein is CASSQGGEGGTQYF.

The chain links TRBV20-1 to TRBJ2-7; TRBD2 agrees at 14 bases. Trimming took 1 base from V and 5 from J; bases not matched to a gene: 10. Germline-derived CDR1 and CDR2 are DFQATT and SNEGSKA (reference sequence). The CDR3 is 17 residues long. This CDR3 reads CSARGRLAGGPKNEQYF. Here the CDR3 DNA reads TGCAGTGCTAGAGGCCGACTAGCGGGAGGGCCGAAAAACGAGCAGTACTTC.

This chain joins TRBV9 and TRBJ1-1, with D tentatively TRBD1 (6 bases). This CDR3 comprises 15 residues. Germline values: CDR1 SGDLS, CDR2 YYNGEE. The V gene lost 4 bases and the J gene lost 0 bases, with 13 bases spanning the gap. The CDR3 DNA is TGTGCCAGCAGCACGATGACAGGTGTGAACACTGAAGCTTTCTTT. Translating it yields CASSTMTGVNTEAFF.

With respect to this clonotype: A read error may produce the germline difference seen at one junction end. The rearrangement joins TRBV29-1 to TRBJ1-1; 7 bases agree with TRBD1. CDR1 SQVTM and CDR2 ANQGSEA come from the germline V gene. This CDR3 comprises 13 residues. The DNA of the CDR3 is TGCAGCGTTTCCGGGACAGCGAACGCTGAAGCTTTCTTT. Residues: CSVSGTANAEAFF.

A note on this clonotype: This sequence may be a read error, since a much larger clone differs from it by one base. The rearrangement uses TRBV30 and TRBJ2-2, with 7 bases matching TRBD1. After removal of 0 bases from V and 7 bases from J, the junction contained 5 bases not matched to a gene. CDR1 GTSNPN and CDR2 SVGIG come from the germline V gene (reference sequence). The CDR3 contains 14 residues. The CDR3 DNA reads TGTGCCTGGAGTGTGTGGGACAGCATCGGGGAGCTGTTTTTT. Translation: CAWSVWDSIGELFF.